The clone carrying this T cell receptor (beta chain) was seen a handful of times. Its cognate antigen is unknown. TCR beta VDJ and CDR3 profiling used genomic DNA as template. A single record per CDR3 protein comes from TCRdb applying MiXCR to the reads. Of about 180,000 distinct CDR3 sequences listed, 40% to 50% are singletons. These data come from a study of CD8+CD57+ T cells in acquired aplastic anemia. Study results and limitations: Controls did not differ significantly from patients in CD8+ Simpson's diversity.

The clonotype originates from a human donor in good health. The sample was sorted CD4+, CD8+, or CD8+CD57+ T cells (not recorded which) from PBMCs.

The CDR3 spells CASSLAGGPGYEQYF. The CDR3 bases are TGTGCCAGCAGCTTAGCGGGAGGGCCTGGGTACGAGCAGTACTTC. The chain uses TRBV7-2 and TRBJ2-7; 7 bases match TRBD2. The ends lost 0 bases at V and 4 bases at J; junction bases unmatched: 6. Germline V lookup: CDR1 SGHTA, CDR2 FQGNSA. The CDR3 runs to 15 residues.